Listed below are T cell receptor beta chains from one sample, sequenced in a study of CD8 T cells in Susac syndrome. Using its own MiXCR run on the immunoSEQ multiplex PCR reads, TCRdb lists one record per CDR3 protein. The sample includes 150,000 or so distinct CDR3 sequences, 92% seen only once; the top ten take approximately 0.075%. Source material: CD4+ T cells from PBMCs. The source is a human donor in good health. CDR3s include the opening cysteine and the closing phenylalanine or tryptophan. D genes are given only for firm matches. A row's size may be missing; if present it is once, few, many or a size class.

D gene	clone size	V gene	J gene	CDR3 protein	CDR3 DNA
NA	NA	TRBV6-5	TRBJ1-3	CASSYQPQGPSGNTIYF	TGTGCCAGCAGTTACCAACCACAGGGCCCCTCTGGAAACACCATATATTTT
NA	NA	TRBV20-1	TRBJ1-6	CSARDEGPYNSPLHF	TGCAGTGCTAGAGACGAGGGCCCCTATAATTCACCCCTCCACTTT
NA	NA	TRBV18	TRBJ2-1	CASSPGTGFGSEQFF	TGTGCCAGCTCACCAGGAACAGGGTTTGGGAGTGAGCAGTTCTTC
NA	NA	TRBV7-9	TRBJ1-1	CASSLVGRGLSMNTEAFF	TGTGCCAGCAGCTTAGTCGGCAGGGGACTGAGTATGAACACTGAAGCTTTCTTT
TRBD2	NA	TRBV18	TRBJ2-2	CASSPETSGGRGELFF	TGTGCCAGCTCACCGGAAACTAGCGGGGGCCGCGGGGAGCTGTTTTTT
NA	NA	TRBV24-1	TRBJ2-2	CATSDPTGDLSGELFF	TGTGCCACCAGTGACCCGACGGGGGATCTGTCCGGGGAGCTGTTTTTT
NA	once	TRBV13	TRBJ2-7	CASSLGGGGWTEQYF	TGTGCCAGCAGCTTAGGCGGAGGGGGCTGGACCGAGCAGTACTTC
NA	NA	TRBV10-3	TRBJ1-3	CAISEGSLSSGNTIYF	TGTGCCATCAGTGAGGGCAGCCTGAGCTCTGGAAACACCATATATTTT
TRBD2	NA	TRBV5-1	TRBJ2-1	CASSTSVSEQFF	TGCGCCAGCAGCACTAGCGTTTCCGAGCAGTTCTTC
NA	NA	TRBV19	TRBJ2-7	CASQCEQYF	TGTGCCAGTCAGTGCGAGCAGTACTTC
NA	NA	TRBV3-1	TRBJ2-3	CASSRRGSADTQYF	TGTGCCAGCAGCCGACGGGGGTCGGCAGATACGCAGTATTTT